One and the same sample provided the 7 T cell receptor beta chains below, sequenced in a study of blood T cell repertoires in COVID-19. The method was immunoSEQ multiplex PCR; TCRdb's version includes in-frame clones alone and lacks a portion of them. This sample yields 100,000 to 150,000 clones, of which roughly 90% are seen a single time; roughly 1.2% belongs to the top ten. The sequenced material came from peripheral blood. All receptors derive from a woman of 80 years or more with acute or convalescent COVID-19.

V gene TRBV3-1 (or the pseudogene TRBV3-2) combines with J gene TRBJ2-7; perhaps TRBD1 as D (5 bases). The CDR3 loop spans 14 amino acids. CDR1 is LGHDT, CDR2 YNNKEL, per germline (reference sequence). Trimming shortened V by 2 bases and J by 6 bases, and 14 bases separated the two germline ends. DNA for the CDR3: TGTGCCAGCAGCCAAAGTTTCAGGGCGTCCGAGCAGTACTTC. Residues: CASSQSFRASEQYF.

This chain links TRBV5-1 with TRBJ2-6, with 11 bases fitting TRBD1. Per the germline V gene, CDR1 is SGHRS and CDR2 is YFSETQ. With V trimmed by 6 bases and J by 1 base, 12 bases remained unmatched. The CDR3 spans 19 residues. CDR3: CASTIGTGGSLSGANVLTF. CDR3 coding DNA: TGCGCCAGCACCATCGGGACAGGGGGGAGCCTGTCTGGGGCCAACGTCCTGACTTTC. Based on the CDR3 plus reference TRBV5-1 and TRBJ2-6, the full variable domain is KAGVTQTPRYLIKTRGQQVTLSCSPISGHRSVSWYQQTPGQGLQFLFEYFSETQRNKGNFPGRFSGRQFSNSRSEMNVSTLELGDSALYLCASTIGTGGSLSGANVLTFGAGSRLTVL.

This chain uses TRBV7-6 with TRBJ1-2, with 7 nucleotides matching TRBD1. Germline loops: CDR1 SGHVS, CDR2 FNYEAQ. This CDR3 is 14 amino acids long. V dropped 0 bases and J dropped 8; count of bases not matched to a gene: 6. This CDR3 reads CASSLAEGARGYTF. The CDR3 DNA is TGTGCCAGCAGCTTAGCAGAGGGGGCTCGGGGCTACACCTTC. The variable domain in full, with the rest retrieved from reference TRBV7-6 and TRBJ1-2, is GAGVSQSPRYKVTKRGQDVALRCDPISGHVSLYWYRQALGQGPEFLTYFNYEAQQDKSGLPNDRFSAERPEGSISTLTIQRTEQRDSAMYRCASSLAEGARGYTFGSGTRLTVV.

The J gene is TRBJ2-1, the V gene TRBV20-1; 8 bases map to TRBD2. CDR3 length: 19 amino acids. The ends lost 3 bases at V and 9 bases at J; junction bases unmatched: 25. Looked up from germline, CDR1 is DFQATT and CDR2 is SNEGSKA (reference sequence). CDR3 coding DNA: TGCAGTGCTAGTCAACCATACCTTGGCGGGGGGCCGTCTAAGGGTGAGCAGTTCTTC. It yields the protein CSASQPYLGGGPSKGEQFF.

The chain is built from TRBV6-5 and TRBJ1-4, with 9 bases lining up with TRBD1. Trimming removed 2 bases from V and 7 bases from J; junction bases left unmatched: 5. Germline V gives CDR1 MNHEY, CDR2 SVGAGI. The CDR3 sequence is 15 residues long. CDR3 DNA sequence: TGTGCCAGCAGTTACCGGGGACAGGGTGGTGAAAAACTGTTTTTT. Translation gives CASSYRGQGGEKLFF.

J is TRBJ1-6 and V is TRBV6-1, with 9 bases lining up with TRBD1. The germline V gene has CDR1 MNHNS and CDR2 SASEGT. Unmatched junction bases numbered 11, after V lost 2 bases and J lost 6 bases. The CDR3 has 18 amino acids. The CDR3 region is CASSELARPGQGNSPLHF. DNA for the CDR3: TGTGCCAGCAGTGAATTGGCGAGACCGGGACAGGGTAATTCACCCCTCCACTTT.

The chain links TRBV18 to TRBJ1-1; perhaps TRBD1 as D (5 bases). The germline V and J ends were trimmed by 8 bases and 8 bases, with 24 bases remaining between them. The CDR3 has 15 amino acids. Looked up from germline, CDR1 is KGHSH and CDR2 is LQKENI. In DNA form, the CDR3 reads TGTGCCAGCGCCTTAACCTGGCAGGGCGATGGGGAAGCTTTCTTT. Protein sequence: CASALTWQGDGEAFF.